Listed below are T cell receptor beta chains from one sample, sequenced in a study of blood T cell repertoires in COVID-19. Produced via immunoSEQ multiplex PCR; TCRdb's table is partial and in-frame only. Of about 370,000 clones detected, 90% to 95% appear once; the ten largest clones hold roughly 0.86%. Specimen: PBMCs or T cells enriched from blood (not recorded which). All receptors come from a woman aged 40 to 55 who had been exposed to COVID-19. CDR3s include the opening cysteine and the closing phenylalanine or tryptophan. Each record gives: D gene, CDR3 length, clone size, J gene, V gene, CDR3 DNA, CDR3 protein. A D gene is named only where the DNA matches it firmly. Only some rows state a clone size, as once, few, many or a class for expanded clones.

.,15,.,TRBJ2-7,TRBV6-2/TRBV6-3,TGTGCCAGCAGTTTCCGGGACACTTTCTCCTACGAGCAGTACTTC,CASSFRDTFSYEQYF
TRBD1,14,once,TRBJ2-1,TRBV2,TGTGCCAGCAGTGAGACAGGGGTTCTTGGTGAGCAGTTCTTC,CASSETGVLGEQFF
.,15,.,TRBJ1-1,TRBV19,TGTGCCAGTATTCCGGGGGGAAGAAAAAACACTGAAGCTTTCTTT,CASIPGGRKNTEAFF
TRBD1,14,.,TRBJ1-1,TRBV7-2,TGTGCCAGCAGCTTAGGGACAGGGGGCGCTGAAGCTTTCTTT,CASSLGTGGAEAFF
.,14,once,TRBJ1-1,TRBV3-1/TRBV3-2,TGTGCCAGCAGCCAAGTGTATCCGAACACTGAAGCTTTCTTT,CASSQVYPNTEAFF
.,13,.,TRBJ2-1,TRBV9,TGTGCCAGCAGCCGGGAGTCACAGGATGAGCAGTTCTTC,CASSRESQDEQFF
TRBD1,16,.,TRBJ1-1,TRBV5-5,TGTGCCAGCAGCCGTACCCTCTCTCAGGGGGGTACTGAAGCTTTCTTT,CASSRTLSQGGTEAFF
TRBD1,16,once,TRBJ2-5,TRBV24-1,TGTGCCACCAGTGATCCAGGACAGGGGGTGGGCGAGACCCAGTACTTC,CATSDPGQGVGETQYF
TRBD1,16,few,TRBJ1-5,TRBV27,TGTGCCAGCAGCCTAGGTGGACAGGGAGGGAATCAGCCCCAGCATTTT,CASSLGGQGGNQPQHF
TRBD1,12,.,TRBJ1-1,TRBV5-1,TGCGCCAGCAGACTAGACAGGGGGGAAGCTTTCTTT,CASRLDRGEAFF
TRBD1,16,.,TRBJ2-3,TRBV13,TGTGCCAGCAGCGTGGGACAGGGGGTTATCACAGATACGCAGTATTTT,CASSVGQGVITDTQYF
TRBD1,13,.,TRBJ1-1,TRBV7-6,TGTGCCAGCAGCTTAACAGGGGGCACTGAAGCTTTCTTT,CASSLTGGTEAFF
TRBD1,16,.,TRBJ1-3,TRBV11-2,TGTGCCAGCAGCACCCGGGACAGGGGGCCCGGAAACACCATATATTTT,CASSTRDRGPGNTIYF
TRBD1,16,.,TRBJ2-1,TRBV28,TGTGCCAGCAGTTTGGTTTGGGGGACAGGAAACAATGAGCAGTTCTTC,CASSLVWGTGNNEQFF
.,14,.,TRBJ2-3,TRBV18,TGTGCCAGCTCACAATCCTCGGAGAGAGGAACGCAGTATTTT,CASSQSSERGTQYF
TRBD1,13,.,TRBJ1-1,TRBV19,TGTGCCAGTAGTAGGACAGGAAACACTGAAGCTTTCTTT,CASSRTGNTEAFF
.,12,.,TRBJ2-5,TRBV30,TGTGCAGGGGGGGAGAGGGAAGAGACCCAGTACTTC,CAGGEREETQYF
.,13,few,TRBJ1-4,TRBV15,TGTGCCACCAGCAGGCCCAACGGGGGAAAACTGTTTTTT,CATSRPNGGKLFF
TRBD1,16,.,TRBJ1-3,TRBV9,TGTGCCAGCAGCCTTGGACAGGGTAGCTCTGGAAACACCATATATTTT,CASSLGQGSSGNTIYF
.,13,.,TRBJ1-2,TRBV25-1,TGTGCCAGCAGTGAACCCGGGACAAGTGGCTACACCTTC,CASSEPGTSGYTF
.,21,.,TRBJ1-5,TRBV21-1,TGTGCCAGCAGCAGACTCGAAACCCGGGACAGGGAGATTAGTAGCAATCAGCCCCAGCATTTT,CASSRLETRDREISSNQPQHF
.,13,.,TRBJ2-1,TRBV27,TGTGCCAGCAGTTTCTTTTTTTACAATGAGCAGTTCTTC,CASSFFFYNEQFF
.,16,.,TRBJ1-2,TRBV27,TGTGCCAGCAGGGCAACAGGGCGTCGCCTGGGCTATGGCTACACCTTC,CASRATGRRLGYGYTF
.,13,.,TRBJ1-1,TRBV11-3,TGTGCCAGCAGCCTAAGTTTGGACACTGAAGCTTTCTTT,CASSLSLDTEAFF
.,15,.,TRBJ1-5,TRBV7-6,TGTGCCAGCAGCTTGGTCGGGGGAAGCAATCAGCCCCAGCATTTT,CASSLVGGSNQPQHF
TRBD1,15,.,TRBJ1-4,TRBV11-3,TGTGCCAGCAGCTTGGGTACAGGGGGCAATGAAAAACTGTTTTTT,CASSLGTGGNEKLFF
.,12,.,TRBJ1-2,TRBV6-5,TGTGCCAGTGGAGAGGGAAACTATGGCTACACCTTC,CASGEGNYGYTF